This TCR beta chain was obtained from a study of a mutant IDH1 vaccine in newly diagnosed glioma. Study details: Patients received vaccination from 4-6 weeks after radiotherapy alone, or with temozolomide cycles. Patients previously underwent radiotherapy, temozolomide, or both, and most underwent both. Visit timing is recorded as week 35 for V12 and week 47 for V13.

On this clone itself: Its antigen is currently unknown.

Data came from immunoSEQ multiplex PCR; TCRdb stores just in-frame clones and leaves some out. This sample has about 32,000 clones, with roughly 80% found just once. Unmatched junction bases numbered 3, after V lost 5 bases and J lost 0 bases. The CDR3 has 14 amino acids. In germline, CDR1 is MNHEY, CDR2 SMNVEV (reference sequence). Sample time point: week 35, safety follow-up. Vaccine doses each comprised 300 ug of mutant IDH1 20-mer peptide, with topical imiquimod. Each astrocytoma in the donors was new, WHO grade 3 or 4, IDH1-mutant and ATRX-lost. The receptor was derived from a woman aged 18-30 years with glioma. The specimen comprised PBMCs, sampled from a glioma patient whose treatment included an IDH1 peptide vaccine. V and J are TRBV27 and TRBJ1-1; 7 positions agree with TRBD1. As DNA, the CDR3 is TGTGCCAGCAGTCGGGACAGCATGAACACTGAAGCTTTCTTT. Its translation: CASSRDSMNTEAFF.